This is a list of T cell receptor beta chains from one sample in a study of metastatic and nonmetastatic thyroid tumors. TCRdb called clones again from the PCR reads with MiXCR. The profile shows about 13,000 clones, about 30% of them singletons. The sequenced material came from tumor tissue. Every receptor here comes from a male donor with papillary thyroid cancer or a benign thyroid nodule (not recorded which). Some clones in this sample may be carry-over from other donors' samples. Both conserved end residues are part of each CDR3. D genes are given only for firm matches. Only part of the rows carry a size: once, few, many, or a class if the clone is expanded.

>NA|NA|TRBJ1-2|TRBV20-1|14
CSARDGRQTYGYTF
TGCAGTGCTAGAGATGGTAGGCAAACCTATGGCTACACCTTC
>NA|TRBD2|TRBJ2-7|TRBV6-2/TRBV6-3|16
CASSYPRLAGASGQYF
TGTGCCAGCAGTTACCCCAGACTAGCGGGGGCGTCCGGGCAGTACTTC
>few|NA|TRBJ1-2|TRBV6-1|14
CASSRDGSRYGYTF
TGTGCCAGCAGCAGGGACGGATCCCGTTATGGCTACACCTTC
>few|NA|TRBJ2-4|TRBV6-1|12
CSSSERRVIQYF
TGTTCCAGCAGTGAAAGGCGGGTCATTCAGTACTTC
>NA|TRBD1|TRBJ1-1|TRBV20-1|15
CSARDSGGLNTEAFF
TGCAGTGCTAGAGATTCAGGGGGCCTGAACACTGAAGCTTTCTTT
>many|TRBD1|TRBJ2-4|TRBV5-1|17
CASSPAQGANLKNIQYF
TGCGCCAGCAGCCCCGCACAGGGGGCAAATCTCAAAAACATTCAGTACTTC
>NA|TRBD1|TRBJ2-7|TRBV6-1|15
CASSQGGQGSYEQYF
TGTGCCAGCAGCCAAGGGGGACAGGGCTCCTACGAGCAGTACTTC
>NA|NA|TRBJ2-7|TRBV28|13
CASTSTDPYEQYF
TGTGCCAGCACCTCGACAGACCCCTACGAGCAGTACTTC
>NA|TRBD2|TRBJ2-7|TRBV5-1|14
CASSLTSGGDEQYF
TGCGCCAGCAGCTTGACGTCGGGAGGGGACGAGCAGTACTTC
>NA|TRBD1|TRBJ1-5|TRBV11-2|16
CASSLGGQGANQPQHF
TGTGCCAGCAGCTTAGGGGGACAGGGGGCTAATCAGCCCCAGCATTTT
>NA|NA|TRBJ2-3|TRBV2|13
CASSDSVHDTQYF
TGTGCCAGCAGTGATTCGGTACACGATACGCAGTATTTT
>few|NA|TRBJ1-1|TRBV7-9|12
CASSLEGAEAFF
TGTGCCAGCAGCTTAGAAGGGGCCGAAGCTTTCTTT
>medium-sized|NA|TRBJ1-6|TRBV6-1|16
CASSPMMGVSNSPLHF
TGTGCCAGCAGTCCCATGATGGGGGTTAGTAATTCACCCCTCCACTTT
>NA|TRBD2|TRBJ2-7|TRBV7-2|15
CASSAAGGPLYEQYF
TGTGCCAGCTCGGCGGCGGGAGGGCCTCTGTACGAGCAGTACTTC
>few|NA|TRBJ1-2|TRBV19|15
CASSIALPGNYGYTF
TGTGCCAGTAGTATTGCACTACCTGGGAACTATGGCTACACCTTC
>NA|NA|TRBJ1-5|TRBV30|18
CAWSAPTTDPLWSQPQHF
TGTGCCTGGAGTGCCCCGACGACAGACCCCTTATGGAGTCAGCCCCAGCATTTT
>NA|TRBD1|TRBJ1-1|TRBV5-1|17
CASSLGRDRVGYTEAFF
TGCGCCAGCAGCTTGGGGAGGGACAGGGTAGGGTACACTGAAGCTTTCTTT
>NA|NA|TRBJ1-6|TRBV7-8|17
CASSSSALPGLNSPLHF
TGTGCCAGCAGCTCCTCGGCCCTGCCGGGCCTCAATTCACCCCTCCACTTT
>few|NA|TRBJ1-3|TRBV6-1|16
CASSEDGGGSGNTIYF
TGTGCCAGCAGTGAAGATGGCGGAGGCTCTGGAAACACCATATATTTT
>NA|NA|TRBJ1-2|TRBV30|13
CAWSVGLGSGYTF
TGTGCCTGGAGTGTAGGCCTTGGGAGTGGCTACACCTTC
>few|NA|TRBJ2-1|TRBV2|11
CASSLLHEQFF
TGTGCCAGCAGTTTATTACATGAGCAGTTCTTC
>NA|NA|TRBJ2-7|TRBV5-5|15
CASSLEAALSYEQYF
TGTGCCAGCAGCTTGGAAGCAGCACTCTCCTACGAGCAGTACTTC
>once|NA|TRBJ1-1|TRBV14|14
CASSQSLSYTEAFF
TGTGCCAGCAGCCAATCTCTAAGTTACACTGAAGCTTTCTTT
>NA|NA|TRBJ1-4|TRBV20-1|15
CSARDGGATNEKLFF
TGCAGTGCTCGGGACGGCGGAGCAACTAATGAAAAACTGTTTTTT
>few|TRBD1|TRBJ1-1|TRBV6-1|12
CASSGMTGRAFF
TGTGCCAGCAGCGGAATGACAGGGCGAGCTTTCTTT
>few|NA|TRBJ2-1|TRBV7-3|16
CASSLGGGTGYNEQFF
TGTGCCAGCAGCTTGGGAGGGGGTACAGGGTACAATGAGCAGTTCTTC
>NA|NA|TRBJ2-7|TRBV6-5|14
CASSYRGTCDEQYF
TGTGCCAGCAGTTACAGGGGGACATGCGACGAGCAGTACTTC
>NA|NA|TRBJ1-3|TRBV19|15
CASSALQGNGNTIYF
TGTGCCAGTAGTGCGCTACAGGGAAATGGAAACACCATATATTTT
>once|TRBD2|TRBJ2-7|TRBV20-1|13
CSARTSGPYEQYF
TGCAGTGCCCGGACTAGCGGACCCTACGAGCAGTACTTC
>medium-sized|TRBD1|TRBJ1-5|TRBV19|16
CASSIDRGQVPQPQHF
TGTGCCAGTAGTATAGATCGAGGACAGGTGCCTCAGCCCCAGCATTTT
>many|TRBD2|TRBJ2-7|TRBV20-1|14
CSAREVAGNYEQYF
TGCAGTGCTAGAGAGGTAGCGGGAAACTACGAGCAGTACTTC
>few|NA|TRBJ2-7|TRBV6-1|15
CASSSRVLPSYEQYF
TGTGCCAGCAGCAGCAGGGTCCTCCCCTCCTACGAGCAGTACTTC
>NA|NA|TRBJ2-1|TRBV11-2|15
CASSFPEGLGDEQFF
TGTGCCAGCAGCTTCCCGGAGGGGTTGGGAGATGAGCAGTTCTTC
>NA|NA|TRBJ2-7|TRBV20-1|12
CSARVGVYEQYF
TGCAGTGCTAGAGTGGGGGTCTACGAGCAGTACTTC
>medium-sized|NA|TRBJ2-3|TRBV6-1|15
CASSPDFSSTDTQYF
TGTGCCAGCAGCCCCGACTTTTCTAGCACAGATACGCAGTATTTT
>NA|TRBD1|TRBJ1-6|TRBV6-1|16
CASYRTGEPYNSPLHF
TGTGCCAGCTATCGTACAGGGGAACCCTATAATTCACCCCTCCACTTT
>medium-sized|TRBD2|TRBJ2-3|TRBV7-8|18
CASSLAPLAGGPTDTQYF
TGTGCCAGCAGCTTAGCGCCCCTAGCGGGAGGGCCGACAGATACGCAGTATTTT
>NA|NA|TRBJ2-1|TRBV6-1|14
CASSDGTTYNEQFF
TGTGCCAGCAGTGACGGGACGACCTACAATGAGCAGTTCTTC
>few|TRBD2|TRBJ2-3|TRBV12-3/TRBV12-4|14
CASSLRGRGDTQYF
TGTGCCAGCAGTTTACGCGGGAGAGGCGATACGCAGTATTTT
>NA|TRBD2|TRBJ2-2|TRBV19|15
CASEGLAGATVELFF
TGTGCCAGTGAGGGACTAGCGGGAGCCACCGTGGAGCTGTTTTTT
>NA|NA|TRBJ2-1|TRBV20-1|11
CSAGGGNEQFF
TGCAGTGCCGGCGGTGGCAATGAGCAGTTCTTC